This T cell receptor beta chain is drawn from a study of T cell responses to AZD1222 COVID-19 vaccine. Study-wide background: Second doses were pooled across both intervals (about 4 or about 12 weeks).

To note about this clone: The target antigen is unknown.

Profiling relied on immunoSEQ multiplex PCR, and the TCRdb table lists in-frame clones only, not all of them. The sample has 100,000 to 150,000 clones; roughly 84% are singletons. Study findings and constraints: Spike was spanned by vaccine-associated CD4 TCRs, which were dominant at 160-218 and 743-854. Baseline seropositivity occurred in only six AZD1222 recipients. Only after the peak T cell response were repertoires sampled.

V lost 5 bases and J 5 bases, leaving 6 bases between the germline ends. Per germline, CDR1 SGHTA and CDR2 FQGNSA. The CDR3 covers 11 residues. The TCR comes from an adult in good health. The material sequenced was peripheral blood, taken on day 0 of AZD1222 vaccination. This chain links TRBV7-2 with TRBJ2-5, with D possibly TRBD1 on 5 matching bases. The CDR3 region is CASSAGETQYF. CDR3 coding DNA: TGTGCCAGCAGCGCAGGGGAGACCCAGTACTTC.